This TCR beta chain came from a study of human T cells and chemical hapten exposure. Study-level information: Sensitization applied 2% DPC to roughly 2 cm by roughly 2 cm of upper inner arm skin. Alopecia areata, totalis or universalis was found in mostly female patients. Regarding the study as a whole: PT1 expanded TCR counts and patch test score were linked, and their correlation was positive.

Ten or more counts support this clonotype. Antigen unknown. CDR1 is MNHEY and CDR2 is SVGEGT in the germline V gene. Losses at the gene ends were 6 bases for V and 4 bases for J; bases not matched to a gene: 6. The CDR3 is 15 residues long. From the RACE reads, TCRdb called clonotypes with MiXCR, one entry per CDR3 protein. In the table there are tens of thousands of distinct CDR3 sequences, approximately 9.4% of which are singletons. Time point noted: patch test 1, 2 weeks after DPC sensitization. As to treatment: therapeutic diphenylcyclopropenone sensitization with weekly scalp DPC. Alopecia patients, 18 to 70 years old and DPC-suitable, served as donors.

The sample in question was whole blood, obtained in connection with sensitization to the hapten diphenylcyclopropenone (DPC). The TCR comes from a woman aged 40-49 years with alopecia areata. Some clones in this sample may be carry-over from other donors' samples. The V gene is TRBV6-2 or TRBV6-3, the J gene TRBJ2-2; 9 positions match TRBD1. The CDR3: CASSPTGGFTGELFF. CDR3 in DNA: TGTGCCAGCAGCCCCACAGGGGGCTTCACCGGGGAGCTGTTTTTT.